This passage covers 7 T cell receptor beta chains from one sample sequenced in a study of regulatory T cells in long-lasting Graves disease listed by TCRdb under 2021. The label giving this sample's time point can be read as: persistent/refractory GD, antithyroid drugs over 5 years with positive TRAb. RNA was extracted from PBMCs in TRIzol for both TCR sequencing and RNA sequencing. The method behind the library was multiplex PCR. TCRdb shows the sequencer as Illumina HiSeq 4000. TCR beta libraries were built with iRepertoire HTBI primers and Arm-PCR amplification of CDR3 regions. TCRdb trimmed public reads at Q25 via fastp, called clones via MiXCR and kept in-frame beta chains. Rows matching on CDR3 protein sequence are summarized as one entry with the most common DNA and genes. The sample data list around 450,000 distinct CDR3 sequences, and under 25% of these were observed just once. Of the sample, approximately 6.4% falls within the top ten clones.

The source was peripheral blood mononuclear cells (PBMCs), collected when the disease was refractory, from a patient treated with antithyroid drugs. These receptors were collected from a female donor with Graves disease.

With regard to this clonotype: The conserved final phenylalanine or tryptophan is absent from the CDR3, which likely points to a read error. CDR3 in DNA: TGTGCCAGTAGTGCCGGATTGGTCACTGAAGCTTTCCTT. Residues: CASSAGLVTEAFL. This chain joins TRBV19 and TRBJ1-1; D is ambiguous. The germline V and J ends were trimmed by 5 bases and 4 bases, with 11 bases remaining between them. This CDR3 is 13 amino acids long. Germline V gene data show CDR1 as LNHDA and CDR2 as SQIVND (reference sequence).

The chain combines TRBV7-6 with TRBJ2-7, with D perhaps given as TRBD1 or TRBD2 (6 bases each). This CDR3 is 14 amino acids long. Germline V gives CDR1 SGHVS, CDR2 FNYEAQ. Trimming left V 5 bases short and J 2 bases short, with 13 bases between. The CDR3 here is CASSPPGAPYEQYF. CDR3 DNA: TGTGCCAGCAGCCCCCCGGGGGCACCCTACGAGCAGTACTTC. The variable domain in full, with the rest retrieved from reference TRBV7-6 and TRBJ2-7, is GAGVSQSPRYKVTKRGQDVALRCDPISGHVSLYWYRQALGQGPEFLTYFNYEAQQDKSGLPNDRFSAERPEGSISTLTIQRTEQRDSAMYRCASSPPGAPYEQYFGPGTRLTVT.

This clonotype was counted many times. V gene TRBV28 combines with J gene TRBJ1-6; a possible D gene is TRBD1 (5 bases). Germline V gene lookup returns CDR1 MDHEN and CDR2 SYDVKM. V was shortened by 6 bases and J by 10 bases, with 19 bases between the two germline ends. The CDR3 is 15 residues long. This CDR3 reads CASRTGGGIESPLHF. CDR3 nucleotides: TGTGCCAGCAGGACGGGGGGAGGGATTGAGTCACCCCTCCACTTT. Drawing the rest from reference TRBV28 and TRBJ1-6, the complete variable domain is DVKVTQSSRYLVKRTGEKVFLECVQDMDHENMFWYRQDPGLGLRLIYFSYDVKMKEKGDIPEGYSVSREKKERFSLILESASTNQTSMYLCASRTGGGIESPLHFGNGTRLTVT.

This clonotype was seen at least ten times. This sequence joins TRBV11-2 and TRBJ1-2; tentative D call: TRBD1 (5 bases). V was trimmed by 3 bases and J by 7 bases, leaving 9 bases between them. The CDR3 spans 12 residues. Germline values: CDR1 SGHAT, CDR2 FQNNGV. CDR3 residues: CASSFRGAGYTF. The CDR3 DNA is TGTGCCAGCAGCTTCCGAGGGGCTGGCTACACCTTC. Full variable domain (missing parts from reference TRBV11-2 and TRBJ1-2): EAGVAQSPRYKIIEKRQSVAFWCNPISGHATLYWYQQILGQGPKLLIQFQNNGVVDDSQLPKDRFSAERLKGVDSTLKIQPAKLEDSAVYLCASSFRGAGYTFGSGTRLTVV.

This clonotype appeared many times. This chain joins TRBV7-3 and TRBJ1-1; D not resolved. From germline, CDR1 is SGHTA and CDR2 FQGTGA. V dropped 2 bases and J dropped 4 bases, with 8 bases sitting between them. The CDR3 runs to 13 residues. This CDR3 reads CASSLGVGTEAFF. In DNA form, the CDR3 reads TGTGCCAGCAGCTTAGGAGTGGGCACTGAAGCTTTCTTT.

In its sample, this clonotype was seen many times. V usage is TRBV6-1 and J usage is TRBJ1-1; tentatively, D is TRBD1 (6 bases). This CDR3 contains 13 residues. Trimming removed 6 bases from V and 4 bases from J, with 12 bases in between. Germline values: CDR1 MNHNS, CDR2 SASEGT. CDR3 region: CASRETGSTEAFF. Written as DNA, the CDR3 is TGTGCCAGCAGAGAGACAGGCAGCACTGAAGCTTTCTTT.

This clonotype came up a few times. The chain is built from TRBV29-1 and TRBJ2-7; no definite D call. V lost 5 bases, J lost 1 base, and 12 bases lay in between. Germline V gene lookup returns CDR1 SQVTM and CDR2 ANQGSEA. The CDR3 runs 13 residues. CDR3 sequence (DNA): TGCAGCGTTCAAGGTGGGCAGTCCTACGAGCAGTACTTC. Amino acids: CSVQGGQSYEQYF.